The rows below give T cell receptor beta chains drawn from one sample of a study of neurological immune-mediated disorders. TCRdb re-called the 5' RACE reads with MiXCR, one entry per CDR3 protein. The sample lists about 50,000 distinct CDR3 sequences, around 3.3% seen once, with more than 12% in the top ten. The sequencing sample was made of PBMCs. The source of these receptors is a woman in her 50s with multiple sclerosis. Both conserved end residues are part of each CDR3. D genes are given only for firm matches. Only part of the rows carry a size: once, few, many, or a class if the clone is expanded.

CDR3aa: CASSWGGTTDTQYF
CDR3nt: TGTGCCAGCAGTTGGGGCGGGACCACAGATACGCAGTATTTT
d_gene: -
abundance: many
j_gene: TRBJ2-3
v_gene: TRBV9

CDR3aa: CASSPRTGYGGANVLTF
CDR3nt: TGTGCCAGTAGTCCGAGGACAGGCTATGGGGGGGCCAACGTCCTGACTTTC
d_gene: TRBD1
abundance: many
j_gene: TRBJ2-6
v_gene: TRBV19

CDR3aa: CASSLKGGADTQYF
CDR3nt: TGCGCCAGCAGCTTGAAGGGGGGAGCAGATACGCAGTATTTT
d_gene: -
abundance: few
j_gene: TRBJ2-3
v_gene: TRBV5-1

CDR3aa: CASSPVTGTISSYEQYF
CDR3nt: TGTGCCAGCAGTCCCGTGACAGGGACGATAAGCTCCTACGAGCAGTACTTC
d_gene: TRBD1
abundance: -
j_gene: TRBJ2-7
v_gene: TRBV28

CDR3aa: CASTVQERVNQPQHF
CDR3nt: TGTGCCAGCACCGTACAGGAGAGGGTCAATCAGCCCCAGCATTTT
d_gene: -
abundance: many
j_gene: TRBJ1-5
v_gene: TRBV12-3/TRBV12-4

CDR3aa: CASSQDWALSTDTQYF
CDR3nt: TGTGCCAGCAGCCAAGATTGGGCGTTAAGCACAGATACGCAGTATTTT
d_gene: -
abundance: many
j_gene: TRBJ2-3
v_gene: TRBV14

CDR3aa: CASSIDRVWTEAFF
CDR3nt: TGCGCCAGCAGCATAGACAGGGTCTGGACTGAAGCTTTCTTT
d_gene: TRBD1
abundance: many
j_gene: TRBJ1-1
v_gene: TRBV5-1

CDR3aa: CASRATSGQETQYF
CDR3nt: TGTGCCAGCAGAGCGACTAGCGGCCAAGAGACCCAGTACTTC
d_gene: TRBD2
abundance: many
j_gene: TRBJ2-5
v_gene: TRBV12-3/TRBV12-4

CDR3aa: CSARDPGTGIPEQYF
CDR3nt: TGCAGTGCTAGAGATCCGGGGACAGGGATCCCCGAGCAGTACTTC
d_gene: TRBD1
abundance: many
j_gene: TRBJ2-7
v_gene: TRBV20-1

CDR3aa: CASSQLASYEQYF
CDR3nt: TGTGCCAGCAGCCAACTAGCCTCCTACGAGCAGTACTTC
d_gene: -
abundance: many
j_gene: TRBJ2-7
v_gene: TRBV3-1

CDR3aa: CASSSLQGSQETQYF
CDR3nt: TGCGCCAGCAGTTCACTTCAAGGGAGCCAAGAGACCCAGTACTTC
d_gene: -
abundance: many
j_gene: TRBJ2-5
v_gene: TRBV5-1

CDR3aa: CASSQRTELARYF
CDR3nt: TGCGCCAGCAGCCAACGGACAGAACTAGCGAGGTACTTC
d_gene: -
abundance: many
j_gene: TRBJ2-4
v_gene: TRBV4-1

CDR3aa: CASSLGGVQPQHF
CDR3nt: TGTGCCAGCAGTCTAGGGGGGGTTCAGCCCCAGCATTTT
d_gene: -
abundance: many
j_gene: TRBJ1-5
v_gene: TRBV7-8

CDR3aa: CSARDPRTGAGTEAFF
CDR3nt: TGCAGTGCTAGGGACCCCCGGACAGGGGCGGGTACTGAAGCTTTCTTT
d_gene: TRBD1
abundance: few
j_gene: TRBJ1-1
v_gene: TRBV20-1

CDR3aa: CASSRDSVSTDTQYF
CDR3nt: TGCGCCAGCAGTCGGGACAGCGTTAGCACAGATACGCAGTATTTT
d_gene: TRBD1
abundance: many
j_gene: TRBJ2-3
v_gene: TRBV5-1

CDR3aa: CASSLSEGETQYF
CDR3nt: TGTGCCAGCAGTTTGTCGGAGGGAGAGACCCAGTACTTC
d_gene: -
abundance: -
j_gene: TRBJ2-5
v_gene: TRBV12-3/TRBV12-4

CDR3aa: CAISGQGGGTNEKLFF
CDR3nt: TGTGCCATCAGCGGACAGGGAGGGGGAACTAATGAAAAACTGTTTTTT
d_gene: TRBD1
abundance: many
j_gene: TRBJ1-4
v_gene: TRBV10-3

CDR3aa: CASSSQGTDFGQYF
CDR3nt: TGTGCCAGCAGCTCCCAAGGGACGGACTTCGGGCAGTACTTC
d_gene: -
abundance: many
j_gene: TRBJ2-7
v_gene: TRBV7-2

CDR3aa: CASSPDPGIKTYEQYF
CDR3nt: TGTGCCAGCAGCCCTGATCCCGGGATCAAAACCTACGAGCAGTACTTC
d_gene: -
abundance: many
j_gene: TRBJ2-7
v_gene: TRBV7-9

CDR3aa: CASSTGQGARLYGYTF
CDR3nt: TGTGCCAGCTCGACGGGACAGGGGGCGCGTCTCTATGGCTACACCTTC
d_gene: TRBD1
abundance: many
j_gene: TRBJ1-2
v_gene: TRBV18

CDR3aa: CASSTYRGEPGNTGELFF
CDR3nt: TGTGCCAGCAGCACTTATCGCGGGGAGCCCGGGAACACCGGGGAGCTGTTTTTT
d_gene: -
abundance: many
j_gene: TRBJ2-2
v_gene: TRBV25-1

CDR3aa: CSARDFGFNEQFF
CDR3nt: TGCAGTGCTAGAGATTTCGGTTTCAATGAGCAGTTCTTC
d_gene: -
abundance: many
j_gene: TRBJ2-1
v_gene: TRBV20-1

CDR3aa: CASSLVTGRLHAGELFF
CDR3nt: TGTGCCAGCAGCTTAGTGACCGGGAGACTCCACGCCGGGGAGCTGTTTTTT
d_gene: -
abundance: many
j_gene: TRBJ2-2
v_gene: TRBV13

CDR3aa: CSAQRGQGDEQFF
CDR3nt: TGCAGTGCCCAGAGAGGGCAGGGGGATGAGCAGTTCTTC
d_gene: TRBD1
abundance: many
j_gene: TRBJ2-1
v_gene: TRBV20-1

CDR3aa: CAISSRDPIHATNEKLFF
CDR3nt: TGTGCCATCAGTTCTCGGGATCCTATACATGCAACTAATGAAAAACTGTTTTTT
d_gene: -
abundance: many
j_gene: TRBJ1-4
v_gene: TRBV10-3

CDR3aa: CASSPHRVDSPLHF
CDR3nt: TGCGCCAGCAGCCCCCACAGGGTTGATTCACCCCTCCACTTT
d_gene: -
abundance: many
j_gene: TRBJ1-6
v_gene: TRBV5-1

CDR3aa: CASSRQGASGANVLTF
CDR3nt: TGTGCCAGCAGTAGACAGGGGGCGTCTGGGGCCAACGTCCTGACTTTC
d_gene: TRBD1
abundance: many
j_gene: TRBJ2-6
v_gene: TRBV28

CDR3aa: CASSLAGATDTQYF
CDR3nt: TGTGCCAGCAGCTTAGCGGGGGCCACAGATACGCAGTATTTT
d_gene: -
abundance: many
j_gene: TRBJ2-3
v_gene: TRBV7-8

CDR3aa: CASSQDRSPLHF
CDR3nt: TGTGCCAGCAGCCAAGATCGATCACCCCTCCACTTT
d_gene: -
abundance: many
j_gene: TRBJ1-6
v_gene: TRBV4-2

CDR3aa: CAISESGQYGYTF
CDR3nt: TGTGCCATCAGTGAGAGCGGACAGTATGGCTACACCTTC
d_gene: -
abundance: many
j_gene: TRBJ1-2
v_gene: TRBV10-3

CDR3aa: CASSLVRLASGSAEQFF
CDR3nt: TGTGCCAGCAGCTTAGTAAGGTTGGCTAGCGGGAGTGCTGAGCAGTTCTTC
d_gene: TRBD2
abundance: many
j_gene: TRBJ2-1
v_gene: TRBV7-2

CDR3aa: CASSQEPTGVQPQHF
CDR3nt: TGTGCCAGCAGCCAAGAACCGACAGGGGTTCAGCCCCAGCATTTT
d_gene: TRBD1
abundance: many
j_gene: TRBJ1-5
v_gene: TRBV3-1

CDR3aa: CASSREGYTF
CDR3nt: TGTGCCAGCAGCCGAGAGGGCTACACCTTC
d_gene: -
abundance: many
j_gene: TRBJ1-2
v_gene: TRBV6-6

CDR3aa: CASSRTGKSYNEQFF
CDR3nt: TGTGCCAGCAGTCGGACAGGGAAATCCTACAATGAGCAGTTCTTC
d_gene: TRBD1
abundance: many
j_gene: TRBJ2-1
v_gene: TRBV12-3/TRBV12-4

CDR3aa: CASSLGGNTGELFF
CDR3nt: TGCGCCAGCAGCTTGGGGGGGAACACCGGGGAGCTGTTTTTT
d_gene: -
abundance: many
j_gene: TRBJ2-2
v_gene: TRBV5-1

CDR3aa: CASSLRDRGAFGTEAFF
CDR3nt: TGCGCCAGCAGCCTACGGGACAGGGGGGCTTTCGGGACTGAAGCTTTCTTT
d_gene: TRBD1
abundance: many
j_gene: TRBJ1-1
v_gene: TRBV5-1

CDR3aa: CASRQDRGLGTQYF
CDR3nt: TGCGCCAGCAGACAAGACAGGGGGCTGGGTACGCAGTATTTT
d_gene: TRBD1
abundance: many
j_gene: TRBJ2-3
v_gene: TRBV5-1

CDR3aa: CASSLFKKGSYNEQFF
CDR3nt: TGTGCCAGCAGTTTGTTCAAGAAGGGCTCCTACAATGAGCAGTTCTTC
d_gene: -
abundance: many
j_gene: TRBJ2-1
v_gene: TRBV28

CDR3aa: CASTPGPTTGEQFF
CDR3nt: TGTGCCAGCACCCCCGGCCCTACGACAGGGGAGCAGTTCTTC
d_gene: TRBD1
abundance: many
j_gene: TRBJ2-1
v_gene: TRBV7-9

CDR3aa: CASSGEGTSGTYEQYF
CDR3nt: TGTGCCAGCAGCGGGGAAGGGACTAGCGGAACCTACGAGCAGTACTTC
d_gene: TRBD2
abundance: many
j_gene: TRBJ2-7
v_gene: TRBV3-1

CDR3aa: CASSPRTGKNTEAFF
CDR3nt: TGTGCCAGCTCACCGCGGACAGGGAAAAACACTGAAGCTTTCTTT
d_gene: TRBD1
abundance: many
j_gene: TRBJ1-1
v_gene: TRBV18

CDR3aa: CASSLEGRETGELFF
CDR3nt: TGTGCCAGCAGCTTGGAGGGCAGGGAGACCGGGGAGCTGTTTTTT
d_gene: -
abundance: many
j_gene: TRBJ2-2
v_gene: TRBV5-4

CDR3aa: CSARTYNEQFF
CDR3nt: TGCAGTGCCAGGACTTACAATGAGCAGTTCTTC
d_gene: -
abundance: many
j_gene: TRBJ2-1
v_gene: TRBV20-1

CDR3aa: CSAKTGPQNEKLFF
CDR3nt: TGCAGTGCTAAGACAGGGCCCCAAAATGAAAAACTGTTTTTT
d_gene: TRBD1
abundance: many
j_gene: TRBJ1-4
v_gene: TRBV20-1

CDR3aa: CASSLMRETQYF
CDR3nt: TGTGCCAGCAGCTTAATGAGGGAGACCCAGTACTTC
d_gene: -
abundance: many
j_gene: TRBJ2-5
v_gene: TRBV7-2

CDR3aa: CASSLELAGADTQYF
CDR3nt: TGCGCCAGCAGCTTGGAACTAGCGGGAGCAGATACGCAGTATTTT
d_gene: TRBD2
abundance: many
j_gene: TRBJ2-3
v_gene: TRBV5-1

CDR3aa: CSAKTAGGRAGDTQYF
CDR3nt: TGCAGTGCTAAAACGGCAGGGGGCAGAGCCGGAGATACGCAGTATTTT
d_gene: TRBD1
abundance: -
j_gene: TRBJ2-3
v_gene: TRBV20-1

CDR3aa: CASSWEGYEQYF
CDR3nt: TGTGCCAGCAGCTGGGAGGGGTACGAGCAGTACTTC
d_gene: TRBD2
abundance: many
j_gene: TRBJ2-7
v_gene: TRBV7-9

CDR3aa: CSAREASGGAEQFF
CDR3nt: TGCAGTGCTAGAGAGGCTAGCGGGGGTGCTGAGCAGTTCTTC
d_gene: TRBD2
abundance: many
j_gene: TRBJ2-1
v_gene: TRBV20-1

CDR3aa: CATSTLGDRDNYGGDTEAFF
CDR3nt: TGTGCCACCAGTACCCTCGGGGACAGGGATAACTACGGAGGAGACACTGAAGCTTTCTTT
d_gene: TRBD1
abundance: many
j_gene: TRBJ1-1
v_gene: TRBV24-1

CDR3aa: CASSQGGPGANVLTF
CDR3nt: TGTGCCAGCAGCCAAGGGGGTCCTGGGGCCAACGTCCTGACTTTC
d_gene: -
abundance: many
j_gene: TRBJ2-6
v_gene: TRBV14

CDR3aa: CSAMTPLEQYF
CDR3nt: TGCAGTGCCATGACCCCCCTCGAGCAGTACTTC
d_gene: -
abundance: many
j_gene: TRBJ2-7
v_gene: TRBV20-1

CDR3aa: CASRPKDRGGTDTQYF
CDR3nt: TGTGCCAGCAGACCTAAGGACAGGGGGGGGACAGATACGCAGTATTTT
d_gene: TRBD1
abundance: -
j_gene: TRBJ2-3
v_gene: TRBV12-3/TRBV12-4

CDR3aa: CASSQDVRPDTQYF
CDR3nt: TGCGCCAGCAGCCAAGACGTCCGGCCAGATACGCAGTATTTT
d_gene: -
abundance: many
j_gene: TRBJ2-3
v_gene: TRBV5-1